In this sample, the clone carrying this TCR beta chain turned up a few times. The V and J ends lost 4 bases and 2 bases, in that order; junction bases with no gene match: 3. This CDR3 contains 14 residues. The sample comes from a study of blood T cells in healthy people across ages. A sample-barcoded 5' primer and a J-beta primer mix were used in a second PCR of roughly 7 to 12 cycles. TCRdb re-called the 5' RACE reads through MiXCR, storing one row per CDR3 protein. The table shows approximately 780,000 distinct CDR3 sequences, with 20% to 30% occurring only once. These data were also filed under a second study, of T cells of mothers and their children.

The chain combines TRBV12-3 or TRBV12-4 with TRBJ2-3; 7 bases are shared with TRBD1. Source material: blood. The sequence was collected from a boy between 10 and 17 years old in good health. The CDR3 coding sequence is TGTGCCAGCAGTTCCGGGACAGCCACAGATACGCAGTATTTT. It encodes CASSSGTATDTQYF.